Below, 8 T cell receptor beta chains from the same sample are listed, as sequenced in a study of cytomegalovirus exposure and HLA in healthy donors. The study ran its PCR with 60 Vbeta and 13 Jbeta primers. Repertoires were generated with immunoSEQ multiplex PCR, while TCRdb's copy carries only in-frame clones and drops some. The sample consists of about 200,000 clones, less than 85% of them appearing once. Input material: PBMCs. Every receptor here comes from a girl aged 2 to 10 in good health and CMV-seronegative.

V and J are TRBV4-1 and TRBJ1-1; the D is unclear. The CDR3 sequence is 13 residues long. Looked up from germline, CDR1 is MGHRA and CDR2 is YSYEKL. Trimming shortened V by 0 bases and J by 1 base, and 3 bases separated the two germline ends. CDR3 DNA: TGCGCCAGCAGCCAAGACCGGAACACTGAAGCTTTCTTT. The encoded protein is CASSQDRNTEAFF.

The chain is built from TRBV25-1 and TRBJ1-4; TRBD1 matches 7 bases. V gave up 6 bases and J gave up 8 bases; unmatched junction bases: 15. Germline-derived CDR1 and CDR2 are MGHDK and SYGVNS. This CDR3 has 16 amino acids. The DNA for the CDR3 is TGTGCCAGCAGCGACTTACAGGGGTGGTGGGGGGAAAAACTGTTTTTT. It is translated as CASSDLQGWWGEKLFF.

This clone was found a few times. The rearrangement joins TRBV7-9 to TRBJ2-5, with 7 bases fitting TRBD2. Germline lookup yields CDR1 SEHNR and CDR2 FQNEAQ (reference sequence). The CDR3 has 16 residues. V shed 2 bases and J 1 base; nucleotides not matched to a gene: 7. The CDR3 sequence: CASSLTVGGGQETQYF. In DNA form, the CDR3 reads TGTGCCAGCAGCTTAACGGTGGGGGGGGGCCAAGAGACCCAGTACTTC.

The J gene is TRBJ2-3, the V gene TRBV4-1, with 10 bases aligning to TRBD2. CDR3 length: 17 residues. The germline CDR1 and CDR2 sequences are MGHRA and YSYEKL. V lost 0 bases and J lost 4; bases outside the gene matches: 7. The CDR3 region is CASSQELASGGPDTQYF. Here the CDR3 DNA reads TGCGCCAGCAGCCAAGAGCTAGCTAGCGGGGGACCAGATACGCAGTATTTT.

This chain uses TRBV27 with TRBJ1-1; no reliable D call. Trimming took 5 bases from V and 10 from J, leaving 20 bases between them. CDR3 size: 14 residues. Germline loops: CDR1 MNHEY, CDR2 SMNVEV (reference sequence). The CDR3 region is CASSPSSLWQVAFF. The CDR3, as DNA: TGTGCCAGCAGTCCAAGCAGCCTTTGGCAGGTAGCTTTCTTT.

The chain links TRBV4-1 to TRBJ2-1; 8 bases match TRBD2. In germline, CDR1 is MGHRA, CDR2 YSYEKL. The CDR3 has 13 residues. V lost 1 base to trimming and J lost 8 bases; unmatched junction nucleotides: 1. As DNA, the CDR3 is TGCGCCAGCAGCCAAGGAGCGGGGGATGAGCAGTTCTTC. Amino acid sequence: CASSQGAGDEQFF.

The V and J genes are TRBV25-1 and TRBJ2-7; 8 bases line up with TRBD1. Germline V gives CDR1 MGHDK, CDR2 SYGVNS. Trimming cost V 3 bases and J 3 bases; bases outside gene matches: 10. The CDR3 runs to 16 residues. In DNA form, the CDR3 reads TGTGCCAGCAGTGAGAACGGACAGGGTAATCGCTACGAGCAGTACTTC. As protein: CASSENGQGNRYEQYF.

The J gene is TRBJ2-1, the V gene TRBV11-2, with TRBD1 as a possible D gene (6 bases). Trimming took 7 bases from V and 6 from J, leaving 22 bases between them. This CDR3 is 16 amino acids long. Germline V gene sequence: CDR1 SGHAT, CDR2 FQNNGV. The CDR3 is CASTLGQGLVGNEQFF. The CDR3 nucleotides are TGTGCCAGCACCCTCGGTCAGGGGCTGGTGGGCAATGAGCAGTTCTTC.